This T cell receptor beta chain was sequenced for a study of Graves' ophthalmopathy and Graves' hyperthyroidism. Scientists amplified the TCR beta CDR3 regions from RNA transcripts. The workflow started with a first-round RT-PCR run with HTBI primers and then moved on to a second-round multiplex PCR. In TCRdb, the multiplex PCR reads were re-called with MiXCR into one record per CDR3 protein. Among hundreds of thousands of distinct CDR3 sequences listed, approximately 21% were seen once. CDR3 length: 15 amino acids. Germline-derived CDR1 and CDR2 are LNHNV and YYDKDF (reference sequence). V lost 5 bases, J lost 3 bases, and 2 bases stayed unmatched. The PBMCs originated from roughly 10 ml of fresh peripheral blood. Study-wide results and limits: Blood samples also showed most expanded thyroid clonotypes exceeding 0.001 frequency.

This clonotype occurred many times. Its specificity is unknown. This TCR was recovered from a woman under 30 with stable Graves' hyperthyroidism. Sequenced material: peripheral blood. The chain employs TRBV15 and TRBJ2-2; 11 bases match TRBD2. The CDR3 DNA follows: TGTGCCACCAGCTTAGCGGGAGGGGACACCGGGGAGCTGTTTTTT. Protein: CATSLAGGDTGELFF.